This TCR beta chain was sequenced in a study of cytomegalovirus exposure and HLA in healthy donors. With respect to this clone: Its target is not known.

A multiplex PCR was run with 60 Vbeta primers and 13 Jbeta primers. Produced via immunoSEQ multiplex PCR; TCRdb's table is partial and in-frame only. The sample includes 140,000 to 150,000 clones. Trimming removed 0 bases from V and 2 bases from J, with 11 bases in between. Germline V gene sequence: CDR1 SGHTA, CDR2 FQGNSA. The CDR3 sequence is 15 residues long. Whole-study findings and limits: In a later analysis, TCR beta V- and J-gene trimming was associated with a missense DCLRE1C variant.

The receptor was isolated from a woman aged 50 to 60 in good health and CMV-seronegative. Source material: PBMCs. The chain carries TRBV7-2 and TRBJ2-7; unclear D gene. CDR3 in amino acids: CASSLAGPETYEQYF. The DNA of the CDR3 is TGTGCCAGCAGCTTAGCGGGCCCTGAGACCTACGAGCAGTACTTC.